The present entry profiles one T cell receptor beta chain with its context. The data derive from a study of cytomegalovirus exposure and HLA in healthy donors. The CDR3 extends over 17 amino acids. Germline lookup yields CDR1 LNHDA and CDR2 SQIVND (reference sequence). Trimming pared 7 bases from V and 0 bases from J, leaving 19 bases between. Primers: 60 Vbeta forward and 13 Jbeta reverse. Measured with immunoSEQ multiplex PCR; TCRdb has only the in-frame clones, and not every one. This table has approximately 170,000 clones, around 75% appearing once. The TCR comes from a male donor in good health and CMV-seronegative. The material sequenced was PBMCs. V gene TRBV19 combines with J gene TRBJ1-5, with D tentatively TRBD1 (5 bases). The CDR3 loop is CASKLLGGIHSNQPQHF. DNA for the CDR3: TGTGCCAGTAAATTACTCGGGGGAATTCATAGCAATCAGCCCCAGCATTTT.